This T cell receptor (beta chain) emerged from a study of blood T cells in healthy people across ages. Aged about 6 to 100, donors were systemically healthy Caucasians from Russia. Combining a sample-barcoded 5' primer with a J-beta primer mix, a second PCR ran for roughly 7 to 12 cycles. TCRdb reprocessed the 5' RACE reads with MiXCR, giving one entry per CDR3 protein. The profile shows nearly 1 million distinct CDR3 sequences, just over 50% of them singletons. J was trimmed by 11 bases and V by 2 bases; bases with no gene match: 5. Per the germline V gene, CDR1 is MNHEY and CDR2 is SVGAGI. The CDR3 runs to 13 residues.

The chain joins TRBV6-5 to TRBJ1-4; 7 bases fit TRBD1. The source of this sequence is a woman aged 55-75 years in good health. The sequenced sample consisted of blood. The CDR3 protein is CASSYTGQDKLFF. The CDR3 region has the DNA TGTGCCAGCAGTTACACCGGACAGGACAAACTGTTTTTT.